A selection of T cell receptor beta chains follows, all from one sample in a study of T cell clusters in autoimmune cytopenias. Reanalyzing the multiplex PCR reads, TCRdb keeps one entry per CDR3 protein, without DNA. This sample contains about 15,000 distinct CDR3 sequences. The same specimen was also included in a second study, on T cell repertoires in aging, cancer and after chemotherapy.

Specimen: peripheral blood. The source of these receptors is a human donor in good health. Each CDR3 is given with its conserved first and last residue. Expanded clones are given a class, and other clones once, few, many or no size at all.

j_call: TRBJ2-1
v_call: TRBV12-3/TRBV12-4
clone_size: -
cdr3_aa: CASRTSGSDNEQFF

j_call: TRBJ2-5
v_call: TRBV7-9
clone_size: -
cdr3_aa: CASSLGQGAGETQYF

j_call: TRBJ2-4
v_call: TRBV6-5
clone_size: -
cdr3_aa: CASSPGTYGNIQYF

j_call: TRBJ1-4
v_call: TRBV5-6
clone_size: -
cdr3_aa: CASSFLNEKLFF

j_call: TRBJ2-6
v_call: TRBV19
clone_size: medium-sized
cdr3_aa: CASSRQGTGANVLTF

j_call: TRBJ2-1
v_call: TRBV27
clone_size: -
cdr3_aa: CASRASGTYNEQFF

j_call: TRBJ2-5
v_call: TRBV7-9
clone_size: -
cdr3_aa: CASNVWGETQYF

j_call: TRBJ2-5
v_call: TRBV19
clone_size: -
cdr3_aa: CASSMSPVSLQETQYF

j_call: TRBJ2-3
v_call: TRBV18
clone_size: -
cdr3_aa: CASSPRTASTDTQYF

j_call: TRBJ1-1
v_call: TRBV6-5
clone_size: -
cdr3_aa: CASSYTFTHTEAFF

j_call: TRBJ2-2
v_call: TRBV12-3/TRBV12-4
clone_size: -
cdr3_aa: CASSYPGAGELFF

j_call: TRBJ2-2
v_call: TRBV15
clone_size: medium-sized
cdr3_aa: CATSTRFGGRAAGELFF